The 16 T cell receptor beta chains reported below all come from one sample, sequenced in a study of T cell changes during pregnancy in multiple sclerosis (dated by TCRdb to the late 2010s). Libraries were constructed by the immunoSEQ multiplex PCR assay. TCRdb took this table from immuneACCESS and kept in-frame rearrangements with V and J called. Such tables lack part of the clones; where checked against another copy, unresolved V genes explain under half of the gap, and the rest is unexplained. The sample table contains about 53,000 clones; only one count was recorded for over 90% of them. The ten top clones hold 0.5% of the sample. The input for sequencing was CD4+ T cells from peripheral blood mononuclear cells, taken in the third trimester of pregnancy. The receptors shown here come from a female donor with multiple sclerosis, enrolled in a pregnancy study.

This chain uses TRBV5-6 with TRBJ1-1; D is uncertain. Germline-derived CDR1 and CDR2 are SGHDT and YYEEEE. The CDR3 extends over 12 amino acids. V lost 3 bases and J lost 5, with 8 bases in between. CDR3 protein: CASSWERTEAFF. The CDR3 DNA reads TGTGCCAGCAGCTGGGAGCGAACTGAAGCTTTCTTT.

This sequence joins TRBV5-1 and TRBJ1-1, with D unresolved. There are 13 residues in the CDR3. V was cut by 0 bases and J by 4 bases, with 7 bases left in between. CDR1 and CDR2 from the germline V gene are SGHRS and YFSETQ. For the CDR3, the DNA is TGCGCCAGCAGCTTGGATGGCCTCACTGAAGCTTTCTTT. This encodes CASSLDGLTEAFF.

This clone was seen a few times. This chain connects TRBV12-5 to TRBJ2-7; no reliable D call. Trimming cost V 3 bases and J 2 bases, with 5 bases left between them. The germline V gene encodes CDR1 LGHNT and CDR2 FRNRAP. CDR3 length: 12 residues. The CDR3, as DNA: TGTGCTAGTGGTTTCAGTACCTACGAGCAGTACTTC. Protein: CASGFSTYEQYF.

The chain combines TRBV5-6 with TRBJ1-2; 7 nucleotides match TRBD1. CDR3 length equals 15 residues. CDR1 and CDR2 (germline): SGHDT, YYEEEE. V lost 4 bases to trimming and J lost 8 bases; unmatched junction nucleotides: 14. CDR3 DNA: TGTGCCAGCAGCATTGGATACAGGGGCCTCTGGGGCTACACCTTC. Translation gives CASSIGYRGLWGYTF.

This sequence joins TRBV4-1 and TRBJ2-7; possible D gene TRBD2, 6 bases. CDR1 MGHRA and CDR2 YSYEKL come from the germline V gene. This CDR3 has 13 residues. The V and J ends lost 3 bases and 3 bases respectively, with 9 bases between them. The CDR3 region is CASSQVADYEQYF. The CDR3 DNA is TGCGCCAGCAGCCAGGTAGCGGACTACGAGCAGTACTTC.

The V gene is TRBV7-9, the J gene TRBJ1-1; D ambiguous. This CDR3 is 15 amino acids long. Trimming left V 5 bases short and J 2 bases short, with 15 bases between. Germline CDR1 and CDR2: SEHNR and FQNEAQ (reference sequence). This chain's CDR3 is CASSAKSLTNTEAFF. DNA for the CDR3: TGTGCCAGCAGCGCCAAGTCCTTAACAAACACTGAAGCTTTCTTT.

The chain carries TRBV4-1 and TRBJ2-3; D possibly corresponds to TRBD2 (7 bases). The CDR3 consists of 17 residues. The germline V gene has CDR1 MGHRA and CDR2 YSYEKL. V was pared by 0 bases and J by 2 bases, with 15 bases between. This CDR3 is CASSQDRGGPTTDTQYF. The CDR3 DNA sequence: TGCGCCAGCAGCCAAGATAGGGGGGGCCCAACCACAGATACGCAGTATTTT.

The genes are TRBV7-2 and TRBJ2-7, with TRBD1 identical over 8 bases. This CDR3 spans 14 amino acids. Germline V gene data show CDR1 as SGHTA and CDR2 as FQGNSA. With 4 bases clipped from V and 6 bases from J, the junction kept 8 bases outside the gene matches. CDR3 region: CASSYRQGAGEQYF. In DNA, the CDR3 is TGTGCCAGCAGCTATCGTCAGGGGGCCGGCGAGCAGTACTTC. The entire variable domain, with the rest obtained from reference TRBV7-2 and TRBJ2-7, is as follows: GAGVSQSPSNKVTEKGKDVELRCDPISGHTALYWYRQSLGQGLEFLIYFQGNSAPDKSGLPSDRFSAERTGGSVSTLTIQRTQQEDSAVYLCASSYRQGAGEQYFGPGTRLTVT.

This chain links TRBV6-6 with TRBJ1-3; no firm D call. The CDR3 has 13 amino acids. With 0 bases removed from V and 8 bases from J, the gap between germline ends came to 8 bases. From germline, CDR1 is MNHNY and CDR2 SVGAGI (reference sequence). The CDR3 is CASSYSYRDTIYF. DNA for the CDR3: TGTGCCAGCAGTTACTCCTACCGTGACACCATATATTTT.

The rearrangement joins TRBV19 to TRBJ2-1; 7 nucleotides agree with TRBD1. Trimming cost V 5 bases and J 9 bases; bases outside gene matches: 7. Germline V CDR1 and CDR2: LNHDA, SQIVND (reference sequence). This CDR3 is built from 13 residues. The CDR3 region is CASSYDRAREQFF. Here the CDR3 DNA reads TGTGCCAGTAGTTACGACAGGGCGCGTGAGCAGTTCTTC.

V usage is TRBV13 and J usage is TRBJ1-1; unclear D gene. Germline CDR1 is PRHDT and CDR2 is FYEKMQ (reference sequence). The CDR3 loop spans 15 amino acids. Trimming cost V 1 base and J 1 base, with 10 bases left between them. CDR3 sequence reads: CASSLVAPQNTEAFF. The CDR3, as DNA: TGTGCCAGCAGCTTAGTAGCACCTCAGAACACTGAAGCTTTCTTT.

The chain recombines TRBV2 with TRBJ2-4; 11 nucleotides match TRBD2. The CDR3 is made up of 18 amino acids. J gave up 4 bases and V 1 base, and 9 bases lay outside the gene matches. The V gene's germline CDR1 is SNHLY and CDR2 FYNNEI. CDR3 nucleotide sequence: TGTGCCAGCAGTGAAGGACTAGCGGGGCCCAACGGAAAAAACATTCAGTACTTC. This translates into CASSEGLAGPNGKNIQYF.

This clone is a singleton in its sample. This sequence joins TRBV5-1 and TRBJ1-4; D gene unclear. Germline V gene data show CDR1 as SGHRS and CDR2 as YFSETQ. Trimming removed 0 bases at V and 4 bases at J, with 10 bases between. There are 15 residues in the CDR3. CDR3 region: CASSLGERDNEKLFF. Written as DNA, the CDR3 is TGCGCCAGCAGCTTGGGTGAGCGGGATAATGAAAAACTGTTTTTT.

The genes are TRBV25-1 and TRBJ2-7, with 10 bases matching TRBD1. Germline V CDR1 and CDR2: MGHDK, SYGVNS. The V and J ends lost 5 bases and 6 bases, in that order; junction bases with no gene match: 10. The CDR3 runs to 15 residues. The CDR3 bases are TGTGCCAGCAGTATCTCCGGGACAGGGGCTGGCGAGCAGTACTTC. Its translation: CASSISGTGAGEQYF.

This chain connects TRBV11-2 to TRBJ1-1; a possible D gene is TRBD1 (6 bases). CDR3 length: 15 amino acids. Germline V gene data show CDR1 as SGHAT and CDR2 as FQNNGV. With 6 bases removed from V and 2 bases from J, the gap between germline ends came to 16 bases. The CDR3 protein is CASRNDRQYNTEAFF. CDR3 coding DNA: TGTGCCAGCAGAAACGACAGGCAATACAACACTGAAGCTTTCTTT.

The rearrangement links TRBV2 to TRBJ2-3; weak D call: TRBD2 (7 bases). Per germline, CDR1 SNHLY and CDR2 FYNNEI. This CDR3 region has 17 residues. Trimming cost V 0 bases and J 2 bases, with 15 bases left between them. The CDR3 region is CASSEAVSGDYTDTQYF. The CDR3, as DNA: TGTGCCAGCAGTGAAGCGGTGTCAGGGGACTACACAGATACGCAGTATTTT.